This T cell receptor beta chain was captured in a study of T cell clones after liver transplantation. This CDR3 region has 11 residues. V shed 8 bases and J shed 11 bases, with 15 bases lying between them. Germline assignment: CDR1 SNHLY and CDR2 FYNNEI. Sequencing was performed with immunoSEQ multiplex PCR; in TCRdb, only in-frame clones are kept and a portion is missing. The sample gives some 110,000 clones, around 83% of which show up once; 0.99% is in the top ten. This specimen was CD4+ T cells from blood, taken before liver transplant. This clonotype was sampled from a human donor who received a liver transplant. This chain connects TRBV2 to TRBJ1-1; unclear D gene. This CDR3 is CASRGGGRAFF. The CDR3 DNA reads as TGTGCCAGCCGAGGAGGCGGCCGGGCTTTCTTT.